This T cell receptor (beta chain) came from a study of T cells in Graves' hyperthyroidism and ophthalmopathy. Notes on this clonotype: Its specificity is not known.

Patients aged 18 to 65 had newly diagnosed hyperthyroidism that had lasted under 2 months. Researchers amplified the TCR beta CDR3 regions from RNA transcripts. The HTBI primer set served for first-round RT-PCR of the TCR CDR3. MiXCR was run by TCRdb on the multiplex PCR reads, yielding one entry per CDR3 protein. This sample has around 580,000 distinct CDR3 sequences, with approximately 16% found just once. From germline, CDR1 is SGHTA and CDR2 FQGNSA. With V trimmed by 3 bases and J by 3 bases, 4 bases remained unmatched. The CDR3 runs to 16 residues. Study-level points and caveats: Blood samples included most of the expanded thyroid clonotypes exceeding 0.001. The model's output predicted ophthalmopathy at a median of approximately 6.5 months prior to onset.

The sequence derives from a woman under 30 with Graves' hyperthyroidism. Specimen: blood. The chain links TRBV7-2 to TRBJ2-2, with 10 bases identical to TRBD2. CDR3 residues: CASSFSLAGDTGELFF. The CDR3 coding sequence is TGTGCCAGCAGCTTTAGCCTAGCGGGAGACACCGGGGAGCTGTTTTTT.